A selection of T cell receptor beta chains follows, all from one sample in a study of T cell responses to AZD1222 COVID-19 vaccine. Sequenced by immunoSEQ multiplex PCR; TCRdb stores in-frame clones only, minus some. This sample has 95,000 to 150,000 clones; about nine tenths occur once, and the top ten carry 4.2%. This specimen consisted of peripheral blood, obtained 28 days after the second dose of the MenACWY control vaccine. These receptors all come from an adult who received the MenACWY meningococcal vaccine as a control. The CDR3 runs from the conserved cysteine through the conserved F or W. The D gene is left open where the match is weak. Clone size appears in some rows only: once, few, many, or a class for an expanded clone.

DNA | CDR3 | D | J | size | V
TGTGCCAGCACGCCGGGAATCAATTCACCCCTCCACTTT | CASTPGINSPLHF | - | TRBJ1-6 | once | TRBV5-6
TGTGCCAGCAGCTTAGCCGGTGGGACAGCCTATACGCAGTATTTT | CASSLAGGTAYTQYF | TRBD1 | TRBJ2-3 | - | TRBV7-2
TGTGCCAGCAGCCAAGATCGGGGATTTCCGGGGGCGGGCACCGGGGAGCTGTTTTTT | CASSQDRGFPGAGTGELFF | - | TRBJ2-2 | - | TRBV4-2
TGTGCCAGCAGCTTAGACGGCTACACAGATACGCAGTATTTT | CASSLDGYTDTQYF | - | TRBJ2-3 | - | TRBV7-6
TGTGCCAGCGGCACAGGTCAGAACACTGAAGCTTTCTTT | CASGTGQNTEAFF | - | TRBJ1-1 | - | TRBV7-2
TGTGCCAGCAGCGTACGGCAGGGTTTACAAGAGACCCAGTACTTC | CASSVRQGLQETQYF | - | TRBJ2-5 | - | TRBV9
TGTGCCAGCAGCTTCCGGGACAGAGATTCACCCCTCCACTTT | CASSFRDRDSPLHF | TRBD1 | TRBJ1-6 | - | TRBV3-1/TRBV3-2
TGTGCCAGCAGTGACACTAGCGGGAGTTCCTACAATGAGCAGTTCTTC | CASSDTSGSSYNEQFF | TRBD2 | TRBJ2-1 | many | TRBV6-4
TGTGCCAGCAGTGGACCGTTTCGCTCTGGAAACACCATATATTTT | CASSGPFRSGNTIYF | - | TRBJ1-3 | once | TRBV28
TGTGCCAGCAGTTTCGCGGGGCTCCGGGAGACCCAGTACTTC | CASSFAGLRETQYF | - | TRBJ2-5 | - | TRBV27
TGTGCCAGCAGGGTACAGGGGGGAGGGAACACTGAAGCTTTCTTT | CASRVQGGGNTEAFF | TRBD1 | TRBJ1-1 | - | TRBV7-2
TGTGCCAGCAGCTTGCGGAGCGGGGGGGCAACAGATACGCAGTATTTT | CASSLRSGGATDTQYF | TRBD2 | TRBJ2-3 | - | TRBV5-6
TGTGCCAGCAGCGACATCAAGGGGGGAGCTTTCTTT | CASSDIKGGAFF | - | TRBJ1-1 | - | TRBV9
TGTGCCAGCAGCCCAGCCCTCAGGGGGCCGGGGGCCAACGTCCTGACTTTC | CASSPALRGPGANVLTF | TRBD1 | TRBJ2-6 | - | TRBV4-2
TGTGCCAGCAGTCGCGGGTCGGCTAGCGGGGGGGCCGGTGAGCAGTTCTTC | CASSRGSASGGAGEQFF | TRBD2 | TRBJ2-1 | - | TRBV6-6
TGTGCCAGCAGACCCACTGACAGCACAGATACGCAGTATTTT | CASRPTDSTDTQYF | - | TRBJ2-3 | - | TRBV2